This T cell receptor (beta chain) was identified during a study of blood T cell repertoires in COVID-19. Study information: Sources were T cells, B-cell-depleted T cells, or PBMCs; the material itself was cDNA or gDNA.

In this sample, this clone turned up a few times. Study processing details: Reference gene primer amplification yielded estimated nucleated cell counts. Sequenced by immunoSEQ multiplex PCR; TCRdb stores in-frame clones only, minus some. That table is the source of V, J and clone size, and D and trimming were worked out from the DNA. The sample has under 200,000 clones, about 80% seen once. This clonotype was obtained from a man aged 70-80 years with active or convalescent COVID-19. The sample consisted of peripheral blood.

This CDR3 reads CASSLVPRSLNTEAFF. In DNA, the CDR3 is TGTGCCAGCAGCTTGGTCCCCAGGTCGCTGAACACTGAAGCTTTCTTT. The chain links TRBV7-2 to TRBJ1-1; D is ambiguous. V lost 3 bases and J lost 0, with 14 bases in between. Germline assignment: CDR1 SGHTA and CDR2 FQGNSA. The CDR3 extends over 16 amino acids.